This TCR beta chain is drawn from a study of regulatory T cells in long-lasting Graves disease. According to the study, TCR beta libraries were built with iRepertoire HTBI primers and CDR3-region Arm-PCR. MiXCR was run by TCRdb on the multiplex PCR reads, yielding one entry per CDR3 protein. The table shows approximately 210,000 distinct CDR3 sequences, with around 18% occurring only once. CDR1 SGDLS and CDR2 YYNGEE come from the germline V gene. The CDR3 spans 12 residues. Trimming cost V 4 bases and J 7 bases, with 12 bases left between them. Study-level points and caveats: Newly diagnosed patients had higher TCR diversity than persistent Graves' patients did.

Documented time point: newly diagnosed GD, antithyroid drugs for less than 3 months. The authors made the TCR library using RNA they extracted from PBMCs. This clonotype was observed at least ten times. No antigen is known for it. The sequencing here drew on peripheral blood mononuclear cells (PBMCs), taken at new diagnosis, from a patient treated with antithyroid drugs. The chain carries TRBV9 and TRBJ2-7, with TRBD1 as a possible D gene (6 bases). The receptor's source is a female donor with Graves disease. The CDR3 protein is CASSLTGVEQYF. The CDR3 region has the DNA TGTGCCAGCAGCCTGACAGGTGTAGAGCAGTACTTC.